The 2 T cell receptor beta chains given below trace back to one sample, sequenced in a study of blood T cell repertoires in COVID-19. Only in-frame clones appear in the TCRdb table, and some are missing; sequencing was by immunoSEQ multiplex PCR. The sample holds 250,000 to 350,000 clones; around 92% are singletons and the top ten take roughly 6.7%. The sequenced sample consisted of peripheral blood. These receptors all stem from a man between 18 and 29 years old who had recovered from COVID-19.

The rearrangement uses TRBV4-1 and TRBJ1-1, with TRBD1 matching over 7 bases. The trim removed 2 bases at V and 4 bases at J, leaving 7 bases unmatched. From germline, CDR1 is MGHRA and CDR2 YSYEKL. This CDR3 contains 15 residues. The CDR3: CASSQKRQGGTEAFF. The CDR3 nucleotides are TGCGCCAGCAGCCAAAAACGCCAGGGGGGCACTGAAGCTTTCTTT.

The chain links TRBV27 to TRBJ2-1; D is perhaps TRBD1 (5 bases). Germline loops: CDR1 MNHEY, CDR2 SMNVEV (reference sequence). The ends were cut back, 2 bases at V and 6 bases at J, with 5 bases in the middle. This CDR3 has 12 residues. DNA of the CDR3: TGTGCCAGCAGTTTAACAGGCAATGAGCAGTTCTTC. Its protein product is CASSLTGNEQFF.